This entry lists 11 T cell receptor beta chains sequenced from one sample in a study of T cells after yellow fever vaccination. One entry per CDR3 protein, called by TCRdb with MiXCR from the 5' RACE reads. This sample carries 450,000 to 550,000 distinct CDR3 sequences, 21% of them seen once, and the ten largest clones take roughly a sixth. Sequenced here: PBMCs, sampled roughly 20 days after the first yellow fever vaccination. Receptors originate from a man younger than 30 who received the YFV17D yellow fever vaccine.

The chain is built from TRBV2 and TRBJ1-2; D is undetermined. V lost 0 bases and J lost 8, with 19 bases in between. Germline assignment: CDR1 SNHLY and CDR2 FYNNEI. The CDR3 loop spans 16 amino acids. CDR3 in amino acids: CASSEARGGSAAGYTF. CDR3 bases: TGTGCCAGCAGTGAAGCGCGTGGAGGTTCGGCAGCCGGCTACACCTTC.

The table lists this clonotype with a few counts. The chain recombines TRBV6-2 or TRBV6-3 with TRBJ1-1; D remains ambiguous. Germline CDR1 and CDR2: MNHEY and SVGEGT. The CDR3 runs 11 residues. V lost 10 bases and J lost 4, with 10 bases in between. The CDR3 reads CATGGGTEAFF. The CDR3 bases are TGTGCCACAGGTGGTGGCACTGAAGCTTTCTTT.

This clonotype was observed a few times. This chain joins TRBV5-1 and TRBJ1-1; TRBD1 might be the D (5 bases). The ends were cut back, 1 base at V and 0 bases at J, with 10 bases in the middle. The germline CDR1 and CDR2 sequences are SGHRS and YFSETQ. This CDR3 has 15 amino acids. CDR3 DNA: TGCGCCAGCAGCTTGATCCCGACAGTGAACACTGAAGCTTTCTTT. Translated, it gives CASSLIPTVNTEAFF.

This clonotype turned up a few times. The V and J genes are TRBV5-1 and TRBJ2-1; D could derive from TRBD1 or TRBD2 (5 bases each). Trimming took off 0 bases at V and 6 bases at J, with 13 bases between the two ends. The CDR3 has 15 residues. Germline CDR1 reads SGHRS; CDR2 reads YFSETQ. The DNA for the CDR3 is TGCGCCAGCAGCTTGGAGGGACGGGTAATCAATGAGCAGTTCTTC. It codes for CASSLEGRVINEQFF.

CDR3 loop: CASSSTLGTAPFYEQYV. The CDR3 bases are TGTGCCAGCAGTTCGACGCTTGGGACAGCGCCTTTTTACGAGCAGTACGTC. The V call is TRBV12-3 or TRBV12-4, the J call TRBJ2-7, with 7 bases lining up with TRBD1. With V trimmed by 4 bases and J by 4 bases, 16 bases remained unmatched. CDR3 length equals 17 residues.

The chain couples TRBV7-9 to TRBJ1-2; possible D gene TRBD1, 5 bases. Germline CDR1 reads SEHNR; CDR2 reads FQNEAQ (reference sequence). V lost 3 bases and J 4 bases, leaving 12 bases between the germline ends. CDR3 length: 14 residues. This CDR3 is CASSFTQGVYGYTF. The CDR3 nucleotides read TGTGCCAGCAGCTTTACCCAGGGCGTCTATGGCTACACCTTC.

This clonotype showed up just a few times. This chain links TRBV6-1 with TRBJ2-1; 11 bases line up with TRBD2. Losses at the gene ends were 0 bases for V and 10 bases for J; bases not matched to a gene: 8. This CDR3 has 16 residues. Germline V gene sequence: CDR1 MNHNS, CDR2 SASEGT. As DNA, the CDR3 is TGTGCCAGCAGTGAAGCCCTGGTAGCGGGGGGGAGGGAGCAGTTCTTC. Translation: CASSEALVAGGREQFF.

This clonotype was counted between two and nine times. This chain links TRBV12-3 or TRBV12-4 with TRBJ2-3; the D gene is possibly TRBD1 (5 bases). The CDR3 is 14 amino acids. The V gene lost 5 bases and the J gene lost 2 bases, with 11 bases spanning the gap. The CDR3 DNA reads TGTGCCAGCAGTACAAACAGGATCACAGATACGCAGTATTTT. This codes for CASSTNRITDTQYF.

J is TRBJ2-7 and V is TRBV6-5; D tentatively reads TRBD1 or TRBD2 (5 bases each). The CDR3 contains 14 residues. The germline V gene encodes CDR1 MNHEY and CDR2 SVGAGI. V shed 4 bases and J shed 7 bases, with 17 bases lying between them. The CDR3 spells CASSSAGADGEQYV. The CDR3 DNA sequence: TGTGCCAGCAGTTCAGCCGGGGCCGACGGGGAGCAGTACGTC.

This clonotype appeared a few times. The genes are TRBV11-1 and TRBJ1-2; D uncertain. V lost 2 bases and J lost 8, with 27 bases in between. Germline V gene sequence: CDR1 SGHAT, CDR2 FQDESV (reference sequence). This CDR3 has 18 amino acids. This chain's CDR3 is CASSLRIPRADGRRGYTF. DNA for the CDR3: TGTGCCAGCAGCTTAAGGATCCCCAGAGCAGATGGCCGGCGAGGCTACACCTTC.

This chain joins TRBV4-1 and TRBJ2-7; 7 nucleotides align to TRBD1. This CDR3 has 15 residues. The trim removed 0 bases at V and 7 bases at J, leaving 9 bases unmatched. The V gene's germline CDR1 is MGHRA and CDR2 YSYEKL. The chain's CDR3 is CASSQEEWDSTEQYF. Here the CDR3 DNA reads TGCGCCAGCAGCCAAGAGGAGTGGGACAGCACAGAGCAGTACTTC.